The clone carrying this T cell receptor beta chain was counted ten times or more. This sample is drawn from a study of molecular identifiers for immune sequencing clone quantification. In TCRdb, the PCR reads were re-called with MiXCR into one record per CDR3 protein. The sample has under 75,000 distinct CDR3 sequences; about 20% are singletons. Trimming stripped 3 bases from V and 2 bases from J, with 13 bases between. CDR1 is MDHEN, CDR2 SYDVKM, per germline. The CDR3 sequence is 15 residues long. This rearrangement joins TRBV28 to TRBJ1-1; perhaps TRBD1 as D (6 bases). The clonotype was recovered from a human donor in good health. Some libraries in this study had Jurkat cell RNA spiked in. The sequenced sample was naive CD8+ T cells from blood, with Jurkat cell RNA spiked in. Indicated subset: FACS-sorted CD8+CD4-CCR7+CD45RA+ naive T cells. CDR3 loop: CASSFQGLRNTEAFF. Written as DNA, the CDR3 is TGTGCCAGCAGTTTCCAGGGGCTCAGAAACACTGAAGCTTTCTTT.